These 20 T cell receptor beta chains originate from one sample sequenced in a study of blood T cells in healthy people across ages. A second PCR, run for about 6 to 12 cycles, used a sample-barcoded 5' primer plus a J-beta primer mix. TCRdb used MiXCR to reprocess the 5' RACE reads, holding one entry per CDR3 protein. This sample yields roughly 500,000 distinct CDR3 sequences, of which 25% to 30% are seen a single time; around 20% belongs to the top ten. The material sequenced was blood. The receptor set was obtained from a woman aged 70-85 years in good health.

Notes on this clonotype: At one end, the junction sequence differs from germline, possibly due to a read error. This chain joins TRBV20-1 and TRBJ1-6; TRBD1 might be the D (5 bases). The CDR3 runs 14 residues. Germline V gene lookup returns CDR1 DFQATT and CDR2 SNEGSKA (reference sequence). The CDR3 nucleotides read TGCAGTGCTAGAGTTGCAGGGCCGAATTCACCCCTCCGCTTT. Its translation: CSARVAGPNSPLRF.

The chain carries TRBV20-1 and TRBJ2-5; a weak D match, TRBD2 (7 bases). The CDR3 totals 15 residues. CDR1 and CDR2 from the germline V gene are DFQATT and SNEGSKA (reference sequence). The germline V and J ends were trimmed by 1 base and 3 bases, with 15 bases remaining between them. CDR3 sequence (DNA): TGCAGTGCTAGAGTGGGCGGGGGCCCTAAAGAGACCCAGTACTTC. This sequence encodes CSARVGGGPKETQYF.

This chain connects TRBV7-9 to TRBJ2-3; 9 bases map to TRBD2. Trimming took 5 bases from V and 2 from J; bases not matched to a gene: 11. The CDR3 has 17 residues. Germline assignment: CDR1 SEHNR and CDR2 FQNEAQ (reference sequence). The CDR3 protein is CASSRKIAGEFTDTQYF. The CDR3 DNA follows: TGTGCCAGCAGCCGGAAAATAGCGGGGGAGTTCACAGATACGCAGTATTTT.

The V call is TRBV21-1, the J call TRBJ1-4; TRBD1 is taken as the D call from the table, unchecked against the DNA. TRBV21-1 is classified as a pseudogene. The CDR3 loop spans 14 amino acids. CDR3 nucleotide sequence: TGTGCCAGCATTCCGACAGGGAAGTATGAAAAACTGTTTTTT. Its translation is CASIPTGKYEKLFF.

In the case of this clonotype: The junction and the germline gene differ at one end; a read error may be behind it. In DNA form, the CDR3 reads TGTGCCAGCAGTCCCAGGCGGACTAGCGGGGACCCGTCCTACGATGAGCAGTTCTTC. This codes for CASSPRRTSGDPSYDEQFF. The rearrangement links TRBV6-2 or TRBV6-3 to TRBJ2-7; 12 nucleotides line up with TRBD2. The J call may be faulty, since TRBJ2-1 better matches the DNA end. Germline V gene sequence: CDR1 MNHEY, CDR2 SVGEGT. This CDR3 contains 19 residues.

V and J are TRBV6-5 and TRBJ2-2; 12 nucleotides align to TRBD1. Germline V lookup: CDR1 MNHEY, CDR2 SVGAGI. The CDR3 runs to 15 residues. V dropped 6 bases and J dropped 7; count of bases not matched to a gene: 6. The CDR3 here is CASRAGDRGLGELFF. The CDR3 coding sequence is TGTGCCAGCAGAGCGGGGGACAGGGGGCTCGGGGAGCTGTTTTTT.

This clonotype was counted a few times. The rearrangement links TRBV7-2 to TRBJ2-5; 15 bases agree with TRBD2. The DNA end is a closer match to TRBJ2-1, so the J assignment may be wrong. This CDR3 region has 16 residues. The V gene's germline CDR1 is SGHTA and CDR2 FQGNSA. The CDR3 DNA reads as TGTGCCAGCAGCCCCCGGGGACTAGCGGGGGGTAATGAGCAGTTCTTC. It specifies CASSPRGLAGGNEQFF.

This clonotype was counted only a few times. The genes are TRBV18 and TRBJ1-4, with 10 bases fitting TRBD1. J was trimmed by 3 bases and V by 2 bases; bases with no gene match: 9. CDR3 length: 18 amino acids. From germline, CDR1 is KGHSH and CDR2 LQKENI. The CDR3 sequence is CASSPLGTGAAANEKLFF. CDR3 DNA: TGTGCCAGCTCACCATTAGGGACAGGGGCCGCGGCTAATGAAAAACTGTTTTTT.

The V call is TRBV12-3 or TRBV12-4, the J call TRBJ1-2; D uncertain. V lost 9 bases and J 3 bases, leaving 17 bases between the germline ends. There are 14 residues in the CDR3. As DNA, the CDR3 is TGTGCCAGTCACACGATCAGGCCCGACTATGGCTACACCTTC. Its protein is CASHTIRPDYGYTF.

V usage is TRBV6-2 or TRBV6-3 and J usage is TRBJ2-3; possible D gene TRBD2, 6 bases. The CDR3 totals 12 residues. CDR1 MNHEY and CDR2 SVGEGT come from the germline V gene. V was pared by 6 bases and J by 6 bases, with 10 bases between. The CDR3 bases are TGTGCCAGCAGCTCTAGCGTCGATACGCAGTATTTT. It specifies CASSSSVDTQYF.

The genes are TRBV14 and TRBJ2-7; no definite D call. Germline V CDR1 and CDR2: SGHDN, FVKESK. The V end lost 3 bases, the J end lost 2 bases, and 11 bases lay between the germline ends. This CDR3 has 14 amino acids. The CDR3 reads CASSQELYTYEQYF. In DNA, the CDR3 is TGTGCCAGCAGCCAGGAGCTATATACCTACGAGCAGTACTTC.

This clonotype was seen a few times. V gene TRBV4-2 combines with J gene TRBJ1-2, with 7 bases aligning to TRBD1. This CDR3 has 15 residues. CDR1 LGHNA and CDR2 YNFKEQ come from the germline V gene. With V trimmed by 0 bases and J by 7 bases, 8 bases remained unmatched. The CDR3 is CASSQETGTESGYTF. The CDR3, as DNA: TGTGCCAGCAGCCAAGAAACCGGGACAGAAAGTGGCTACACCTTC.

J is TRBJ1-1 and V is TRBV5-1, with no clear D. Per germline, CDR1 SGHRS and CDR2 YFSETQ. The CDR3 sequence is 15 residues long. The V end was cut by 0 bases, the J end by 0 bases, with 9 bases between. The CDR3 region is CASSLGEYVNTEAFF. DNA of the CDR3: TGCGCCAGCAGCTTGGGGGAGTACGTGAACACTGAAGCTTTCTTT. The full variable domain, its missing parts supplied by reference TRBV5-1 and TRBJ1-1, is KAGVTQTPRYLIKTRGQQVTLSCSPISGHRSVSWYQQTPGQGLQFLFEYFSETQRNKGNFPGRFSGRQFSNSRSEMNVSTLELGDSALYLCASSLGEYVNTEAFFGQGTRLTVV.

The V call is TRBV18, the J call TRBJ1-3; D call uncertain. V shed 0 bases and J shed 0 bases, with 12 bases lying between them. The CDR3 contains 17 residues. The germline CDR1 and CDR2 sequences are KGHSH and LQKENI. Here the CDR3 DNA reads TGTGCCAGCTCACCACCGCGGGGAGCAGGCTCTGGAAACACCATATATTTT. Translating gives CASSPPRGAGSGNTIYF.

The chain recombines TRBV5-1 with TRBJ2-2; 7 nucleotides line up with TRBD2. The V and J ends lost 4 bases and 5 bases, in that order; junction bases with no gene match: 11. Germline lookup yields CDR1 SGHRS and CDR2 YFSETQ. The CDR3 sequence is 16 residues long. The CDR3 sequence is CASSESAGVRTGELFF. The DNA of the CDR3 is TGCGCCAGCAGCGAATCGGCGGGGGTTCGTACCGGGGAGCTGTTTTTT.

This clonotype has at least ten counts. The chain joins TRBV2 to TRBJ1-5, with D hard to call. CDR1 is SNHLY and CDR2 is FYNNEI in the germline V gene. Trimming pared 3 bases from V and 0 bases from J, leaving 6 bases between. This CDR3 has 14 amino acids. CDR3 sequence: CASSDGYSNQPQHF. The CDR3 DNA reads TGTGCCAGCAGTGACGGTTATAGCAATCAGCCCCAGCATTTT.

The chain combines TRBV5-1 with TRBJ1-1, with 7 positions matching TRBD1. V gave up 4 bases and J gave up 5 bases; unmatched junction bases: 11. Germline V lookup: CDR1 SGHRS, CDR2 YFSETQ. CDR3 size: 15 residues. The DNA of the CDR3 is TGCGCCAGCAGCCTACGACAGGGCCTTGGGACTGAAGCTTTCTTT. This encodes CASSLRQGLGTEAFF. The full variable domain, with the rest looked up from reference TRBV5-1 and TRBJ1-1, is KAGVTQTPRYLIKTRGQQVTLSCSPISGHRSVSWYQQTPGQGLQFLFEYFSETQRNKGNFPGRFSGRQFSNSRSEMNVSTLELGDSALYLCASSLRQGLGTEAFFGQGTRLTVV.

This clonotype was counted a few times. V is TRBV9 and J is TRBJ2-7; D remains unclear. Germline-derived CDR1 and CDR2 are SGDLS and YYNGEE. Deletions cut 4 bases from V and 1 base from J, with 12 bases between. The CDR3 totals 14 residues. The CDR3 spells CASSKNTLSYEQYF. The CDR3 nucleotides read TGTGCCAGCAGCAAGAACACCCTGTCCTACGAGCAGTACTTC.

This clonotype was counted a few times. The chain couples TRBV4-2 to TRBJ2-1; D remains ambiguous. V was trimmed by 0 bases and J by 3 bases, leaving 18 bases between them. The germline gives CDR1 LGHNA, CDR2 YNFKEQ. The CDR3 is made up of 18 amino acids. The CDR3: CASSQDFVALFYYNEQFF. Here the CDR3 DNA reads TGTGCCAGCAGCCAAGATTTCGTAGCCCTTTTTTACTACAATGAGCAGTTCTTC.

This clonotype was picked up a small number of times. The junction differs from germline at one of its ends, possibly a read error. V gene TRBV5-6 combines with J gene TRBJ2-7; possible D gene TRBD2, 6 bases. In germline, CDR1 is SGHDT, CDR2 YYEEEE. This CDR3 contains 13 residues. CDR3 nucleotides: TGTGCCAGCAGCCCGGGACTTACCTACGAGCAGCACTTC. As protein: CASSPGLTYEQHF.